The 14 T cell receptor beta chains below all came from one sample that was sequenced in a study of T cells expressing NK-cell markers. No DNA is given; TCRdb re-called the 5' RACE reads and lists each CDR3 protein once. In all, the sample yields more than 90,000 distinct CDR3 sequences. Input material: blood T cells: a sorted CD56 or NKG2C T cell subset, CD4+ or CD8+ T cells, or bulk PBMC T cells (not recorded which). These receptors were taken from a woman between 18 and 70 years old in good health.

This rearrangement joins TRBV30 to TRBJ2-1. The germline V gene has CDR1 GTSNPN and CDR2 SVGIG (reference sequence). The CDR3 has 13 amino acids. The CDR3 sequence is CAWSVRHNNEQFF.

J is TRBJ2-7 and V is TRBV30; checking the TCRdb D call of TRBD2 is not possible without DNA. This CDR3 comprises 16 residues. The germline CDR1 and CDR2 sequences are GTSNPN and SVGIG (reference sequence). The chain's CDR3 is CAWTPLGPSGTYEQYF.

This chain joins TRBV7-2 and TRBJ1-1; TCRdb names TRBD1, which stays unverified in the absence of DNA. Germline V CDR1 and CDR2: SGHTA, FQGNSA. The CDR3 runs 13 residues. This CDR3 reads CASSPLANTEAFF.

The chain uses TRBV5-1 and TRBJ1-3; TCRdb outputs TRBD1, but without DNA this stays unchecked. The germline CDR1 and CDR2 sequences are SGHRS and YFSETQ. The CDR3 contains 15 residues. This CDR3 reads CASPGQGKAGNTIYF.

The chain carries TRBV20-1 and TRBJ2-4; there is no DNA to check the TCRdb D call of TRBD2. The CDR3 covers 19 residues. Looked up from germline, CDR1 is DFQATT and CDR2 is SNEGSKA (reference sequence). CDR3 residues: CSARTWVAGGSVAKNIQYF.

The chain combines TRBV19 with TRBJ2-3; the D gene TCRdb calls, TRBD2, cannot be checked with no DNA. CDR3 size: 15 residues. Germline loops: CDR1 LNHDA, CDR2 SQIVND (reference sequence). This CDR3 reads CASSKEAGGQDTQYF.

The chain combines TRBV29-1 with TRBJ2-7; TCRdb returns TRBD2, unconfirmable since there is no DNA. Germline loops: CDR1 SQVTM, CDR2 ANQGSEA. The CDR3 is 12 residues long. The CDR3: CSVLREPYEQYF.

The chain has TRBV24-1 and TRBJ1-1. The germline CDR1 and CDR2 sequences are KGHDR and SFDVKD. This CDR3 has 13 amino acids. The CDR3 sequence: CATSAHRNTEAFF.

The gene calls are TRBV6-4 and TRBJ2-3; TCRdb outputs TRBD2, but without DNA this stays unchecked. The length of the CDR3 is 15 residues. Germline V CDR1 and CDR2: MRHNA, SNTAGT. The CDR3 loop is CASNPSGRAADTQYF.

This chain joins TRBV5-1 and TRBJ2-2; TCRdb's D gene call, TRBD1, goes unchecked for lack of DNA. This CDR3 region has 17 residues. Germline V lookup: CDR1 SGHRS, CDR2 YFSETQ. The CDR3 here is CASSRDGSYSMTGELFF. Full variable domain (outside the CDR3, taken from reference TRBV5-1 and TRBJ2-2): KAGVTQTPRYLIKTRGQQVTLSCSPISGHRSVSWYQQTPGQGLQFLFEYFSETQRNKGNFPGRFSGRQFSNSRSEMNVSTLELGDSALYLCASSRDGSYSMTGELFFGEGSRLTVL.

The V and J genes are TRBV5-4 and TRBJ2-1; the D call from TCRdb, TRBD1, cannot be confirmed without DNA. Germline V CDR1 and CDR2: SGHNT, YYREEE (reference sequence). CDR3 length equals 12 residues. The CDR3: CASSLTGGGQFF.

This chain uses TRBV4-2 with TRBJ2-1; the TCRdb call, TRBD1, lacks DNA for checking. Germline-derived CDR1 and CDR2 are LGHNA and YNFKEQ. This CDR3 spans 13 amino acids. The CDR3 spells CASSQVGGPEQFF.

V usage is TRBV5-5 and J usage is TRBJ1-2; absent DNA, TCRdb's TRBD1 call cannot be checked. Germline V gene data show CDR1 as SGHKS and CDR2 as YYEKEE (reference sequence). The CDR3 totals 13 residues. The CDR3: CASSFTGTYGYTF.

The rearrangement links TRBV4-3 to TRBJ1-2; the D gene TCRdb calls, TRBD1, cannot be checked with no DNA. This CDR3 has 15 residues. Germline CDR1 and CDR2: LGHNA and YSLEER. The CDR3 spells CASSPGAGERDGYTF.